This TCR beta chain comes out of a study of blood T cell repertoires in COVID-19 (dated by TCRdb to the early 2020s). Describing the broader study: The collaborator samples originated in the United States, Italy and Spain and spanned the acute and convalescent phases of COVID-19. The prospective study material was composed of cDNA or gDNA derived from T cells, B-cell-depleted T cells, or PBMCs. Subjects who had been exposed to COVID-19, were actively infected with it, or had recovered from it provided the deeply sampled blood TCRbeta repertoires that made up the dataset. The repertoires were made available in a free public database intended to serve as a resource for research on the immune response to SARS-CoV-2. The samples were drawn from two sources: the first 160 participants of the ongoing ImmuneRACE study, and 950 to 1,500 subjects contributed by 6 global collaborators. Nearly every sample came with metadata listing a de-identified subject ID, COVID-19 status, age in years and sex. HLA class I and class II types, where available, came from metadata supplied by the sample provider rather than from assay-based typing.

V has 5 bases trimmed and J has 5 bases trimmed; junction bases matching no gene number 13. Via the germline V gene, CDR1 is SGHTA and CDR2 FQGNSA. The CDR3 goes from the cysteine to the phenylalanine over 16 residues. The CDR3 DNA has 48 bases and is translated from base 1. Enrolling through a virtual design, the prospective study's participants ranged in age from roughly 18 to 95 years and lived across roughly 24 United States geographic areas. In the prospective study, participants were assigned to cohorts based on the clinical history participants reported in a screening survey and a study questionnaire. Recovered participants in ImmuneRACE Cohort 3 were defined as having two consecutive negative NP/OP PCR tests, clearance from a healthcare professional, or resolution of symptoms. Mobile phlebotomists in the prospective study collected whole blood, serum and a nasopharyngeal or oropharyngeal swab from every participant. Prospective study participants could optionally give additional blood draws and questionnaires over an approximately 2-month period. Prospective study blood samples were shipped either frozen or at room temperature before DNA extraction.

In the case of this clone: This receptor's antigen is unknown. Base qualities were left out, and no much larger clone turns up one base away.

TCRbeta CDR3 regions were amplified from genomic DNA using the immunoSEQ Assay, a bias-controlled multiplex PCR. Per the original workflow: The number of nucleated cells in each sample was estimated by amplification of reference gene primers within the assay. To quantify the absolute abundance of each unique TCRbeta CDR3 rearrangement, sequence reads were collapsed and filtered. For each sample, productive Simpson clonality was calculated as the square root of Simpson's diversity index across productive rearrangements. TCRdb carries this immuneACCESS record with in-frame sequences only. Its versions omit some clonotypes, under half of them owing to an unresolved V gene in the studies checked, with the rest unexplained. That table furnishes V, J and clone size, whereas the DNA furnished D and trimming. The sample table contains roughly 180,000 clones; only one count was recorded for roughly 80% of them. Jointly, the top ten make up 12% of the sample.

Study-wide conclusions, independent of this receptor: Clinical and demographic metadata were provided uncurated, with the amount varying by source and participant.

The chain couples TRBV7-2 to TRBJ1-1, with 8 central nucleotides matching TRBD1. Sequencing was carried out using PBMCs or T cells enriched from blood (not recorded which). This sequence was found in a man aged 40-50 years who had recovered from COVID-19. The sequenced DNA: TGTGCCAGCAGCCCAGGGGGCGCATCTAGAAAGACTGAAGCTTTCTTT. This yields the protein CASSPGGASRKTEAFF.